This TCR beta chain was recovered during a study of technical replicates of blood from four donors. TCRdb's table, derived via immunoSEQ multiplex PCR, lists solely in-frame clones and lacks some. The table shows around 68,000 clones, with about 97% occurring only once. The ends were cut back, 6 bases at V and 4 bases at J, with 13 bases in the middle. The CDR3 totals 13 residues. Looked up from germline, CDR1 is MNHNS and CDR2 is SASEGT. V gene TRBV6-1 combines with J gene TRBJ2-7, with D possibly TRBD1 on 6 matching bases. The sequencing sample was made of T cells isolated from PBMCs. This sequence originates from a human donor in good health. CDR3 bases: TGTGCCAGCAGACAGGGTACCGTGTACGAGCAGTACTTC. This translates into CASRQGTVYEQYF.